The 25 T cell receptor beta chains listed next were all sequenced from one sample in a study of blood T cell repertoires in COVID-19. Sequencing used immunoSEQ multiplex PCR; TCRdb keeps in-frame clones, though not all of them. Among about 200,000 clones listed, about 80% were seen once. The sequencing sample was made of PBMCs or T cells enriched from blood (not recorded which). The receptor set was obtained from a man in his forties who had recovered from COVID-19.

The CDR3 DNA is TGTGCCAGCAGCCCGTGGGACAGGGGGATCAATGAGCAGTTCTTC. Translating it yields CASSPWDRGINEQFF. The chain combines TRBV7-2 with TRBJ2-1; 11 bases line up with TRBD1. V lost 5 bases and J lost 6; bases outside the gene matches: 6. The germline V gene has CDR1 SGHTA and CDR2 FQGNSA. The CDR3 totals 15 residues.

The chain has TRBV7-3 and TRBJ2-3; maybe TRBD1 (5 bases). The V and J ends lost 2 bases and 1 base respectively, with 19 bases between them. In germline, CDR1 is SGHTA, CDR2 FQGTGA. The CDR3 runs 18 residues. CDR3 sequence reads: CASSLYPRLGAGTDTQYF. The DNA for the CDR3 is TGTGCCAGCAGCTTATACCCCCGGCTAGGGGCGGGCACAGATACGCAGTATTTT.

The chain combines TRBV10-3 with TRBJ2-1, with TRBD2 matching 10 bases. The CDR3 spans 16 residues. The V and J ends lost 4 bases and 5 bases, in that order; junction bases with no gene match: 8. Looked up from germline, CDR1 is ENHRY and CDR2 is SYGVKD. The CDR3 loop is CAISGQGLAADNEQFF. The CDR3 bases are TGTGCCATCAGTGGTCAAGGACTAGCGGCAGACAATGAGCAGTTCTTC.

This clone appeared a few times. The chain uses TRBV19 and TRBJ2-7; 8 bases are a match to TRBD1. This CDR3 is built from 14 residues. Unmatched junction bases numbered 6, after V lost 5 bases and J lost 3 bases. CDR1 is LNHDA and CDR2 is SQIVND in the germline V gene (reference sequence). The CDR3 sequence is CASSYDRGRYEQYF. The CDR3 region has the DNA TGTGCCAGTAGTTACGACAGGGGTCGCTACGAGCAGTACTTC.

The genes are TRBV6-2 or TRBV6-3 and TRBJ1-6, with a possible D match to TRBD1 (6 bases). V was cut by 6 bases and J by 9 bases, with 15 bases left in between. Germline V lookup: CDR1 MNHEY, CDR2 SVGEGT. The CDR3 is made up of 14 amino acids. The DNA of the CDR3 is TGTGCCAGCAGCCTACCAAACAGGGTTTCACCCCTCCACTTT. This translates into CASSLPNRVSPLHF.

The rearrangement links TRBV10-3 to TRBJ2-2, with 8 nucleotides matching TRBD1. The CDR3 extends over 14 amino acids. Germline V gene sequence: CDR1 ENHRY, CDR2 SYGVKD. V dropped 8 bases and J dropped 2; count of bases not matched to a gene: 4. The CDR3 spells CAIGGTGNTGELFF. The CDR3 DNA reads as TGTGCCATCGGAGGGACAGGCAACACCGGGGAGCTGTTTTTT.

The chain is built from TRBV4-2 and TRBJ1-2; maybe TRBD1 (5 bases). Germline V gene data show CDR1 as LGHNA and CDR2 as YNFKEQ. V shed 4 bases and J shed 6 bases, with 15 bases lying between them. This CDR3 spans 14 amino acids. Here the CDR3 reads CASSRETVRHGYTF. In nucleotides, the CDR3 is TGTGCCAGCAGCCGAGAGACAGTGCGGCATGGCTACACCTTC.

The V gene is TRBV6-5, the J gene TRBJ1-1; possibly TRBD1 for D (6 bases). Trimming pared 4 bases from V and 1 base from J, leaving 10 bases between. Looked up from germline, CDR1 is MNHEY and CDR2 is SVGAGI. The CDR3 spans 14 residues. CDR3: CASSLDSRNTEAFF. CDR3 nucleotide sequence: TGTGCCAGCAGTTTGGACAGCCGGAACACTGAAGCTTTCTTT.

Points on this clone: The sample contains more than one DNA sequence encoding this CDR3. This rearrangement joins TRBV7-3 to TRBJ2-1; TRBD1 agrees at 8 bases. Losses at the gene ends were 4 bases for V and 3 bases for J; bases not matched to a gene: 5. The CDR3 runs 15 residues. The V gene's germline CDR1 is SGHTA and CDR2 FQGTGA. CDR3 loop: CASSSGTGSYNEQFF. The CDR3 DNA is TGTGCCAGCAGCTCAGGGACAGGTAGCTACAATGAGCAGTTCTTC.

CDR3 sequence: CASTRSGGYEQYF. DNA for the CDR3: TGCGCCAGCACAAGGAGCGGGGGGTACGAGCAGTACTTC. J is TRBJ2-7 and V is TRBV5-1; 9 nucleotides match TRBD2. This CDR3 contains 13 residues. CDR1 is SGHRS, CDR2 YFSETQ, per germline. The J segment lost 4 bases and the V segment lost 6 bases, leaving 5 bases of the junction unmatched.

The chain has TRBV19 and TRBJ1-2; D remains unclear. The V gene's germline CDR1 is LNHDA and CDR2 SQIVND (reference sequence). The CDR3 extends over 13 amino acids. V was clipped by 4 bases and J by 7 bases, with 13 bases between them. The DNA of the CDR3 is TGTGCCAGTAGTAGGGAGGCTTTCGGTGGCTACACCTTC. Translating it yields CASSREAFGGYTF.

This chain uses TRBV5-1 with TRBJ2-3, with D perhaps matching TRBD2 (5 bases). Trimming took 0 bases from V and 4 from J, leaving 18 bases between them. This CDR3 has 17 amino acids. The germline V gene has CDR1 SGHRS and CDR2 YFSETQ. The chain's CDR3 is CASSLAPGNGPADTQYF. The DNA of the CDR3 is TGCGCCAGCAGCTTGGCCCCGGGAAACGGCCCTGCAGATACGCAGTATTTT.

The rearrangement links TRBV5-4 to TRBJ1-2; D may be TRBD1 (5 bases). The CDR3 spans 15 residues. CDR1 SGHNT and CDR2 YYREEE come from the germline V gene (reference sequence). With 0 bases removed from V and 5 bases from J, the gap between germline ends came to 14 bases. The DNA for the CDR3 is TGTGCCAGCAGCTTGGTCCCGGGGGGACTTTATGGCTACACCTTC. Its translation: CASSLVPGGLYGYTF.

The V and J genes are TRBV7-6 and TRBJ1-1; D is possibly TRBD1 (6 bases). V dropped 1 base and J dropped 5 bases, with 11 bases sitting between them. This CDR3 has 14 amino acids. Germline-derived CDR1 and CDR2 are SGHVS and FNYEAQ. Here the CDR3 DNA reads TGTGCCAGCAGCTTAGAGAGGGGGGGGACTGAAGCTTTCTTT. This codes for CASSLERGGTEAFF.

The V gene is TRBV27, the J gene TRBJ2-7, with 7 bases fitting TRBD1. The CDR3 runs 17 residues. The junction had 13 bases not matched to a gene; V was cut back by 4 bases and J by 1 base. Germline values: CDR1 MNHEY, CDR2 SMNVEV (reference sequence). CDR3 nucleotides: TGTGCCAGCAGTTCGCCCCGGGACAGTCTTCGATCCTACGAGCAGTACTTC. It yields the protein CASSSPRDSLRSYEQYF.

The chain combines TRBV5-4 with TRBJ2-1; 8 positions agree with TRBD2. Germline CDR1 reads SGHNT; CDR2 reads YYREEE (reference sequence). The V gene end was trimmed by 1 base and the J gene end by 4 bases; junction bases not matched to a gene: 4. This CDR3 has 15 residues. In DNA, the CDR3 is TGTGCCAGCAGCTTGAAGCGGGAGCGGTACAATGAGCAGTTCTTC. Encoded protein: CASSLKRERYNEQFF.

This clone was detected only a few times. V usage is TRBV6-1 and J usage is TRBJ2-5; D possibly corresponds to TRBD2 (7 bases). Germline CDR1 and CDR2: MNHNS and SASEGT. The CDR3 has 13 amino acids. V shed 3 bases and J shed 4 bases, with 9 bases lying between them. The CDR3 spells CASSDRGAETQYF. The CDR3 DNA reads TGTGCCAGCAGTGACCGGGGGGCAGAGACCCAGTACTTC.

J is TRBJ2-5 and V is TRBV18; TRBD1 matches at 7 bases. Per the germline V gene, CDR1 is KGHSH and CDR2 is LQKENI. J gave up 2 bases and V 4 bases, and 7 bases lay outside the gene matches. This CDR3 spans 15 amino acids. CDR3: CASSLMHRGQETQYF. CDR3 DNA: TGTGCCAGCTCACTAATGCACAGGGGACAAGAGACCCAGTACTTC.

The chain employs TRBV10-2 and TRBJ2-7; D is uncertain. V dropped 2 bases and J dropped 4 bases, with 6 bases sitting between them. The V gene's germline CDR1 is WSHSY and CDR2 SAAADI. The CDR3 length is 12 residues. CDR3 sequence: CASSEDNYEQYF. The CDR3 bases are TGCGCCAGCAGTGAGGACAATTACGAGCAGTACTTC.

This chain links TRBV25-1 with TRBJ2-7, with D perhaps TRBD2 (6 bases). Looked up from germline, CDR1 is MGHDK and CDR2 is SYGVNS. This CDR3 is 13 amino acids long. Trimming took 5 bases from V and 5 from J, leaving 13 bases between them. CDR3 region: CASSPGLRNEQYF. Here the CDR3 DNA reads TGTGCCAGCAGTCCGGGACTCCGGAACGAGCAGTACTTC.

The chain uses TRBV7-2 and TRBJ2-4; 9 nucleotides align to TRBD2. The CDR3 loop spans 15 amino acids. Per germline, CDR1 SGHTA and CDR2 FQGNSA. V dropped 0 bases and J dropped 9; count of bases not matched to a gene: 6. The CDR3 DNA reads as TGTGCCAGCAGCTTAGCTAGCGGGGGCCGGGGCATTCAGTACTTC. Amino acid sequence: CASSLASGGRGIQYF.

V usage is TRBV7-9 and J usage is TRBJ1-1, with a tentative D call TRBD1 (6 bases). Trimming stripped 3 bases from V and 8 bases from J, with 10 bases between. The length of the CDR3 is 12 residues. CDR1 is SEHNR and CDR2 is FQNEAQ in the germline V gene (reference sequence). The CDR3 DNA reads TGTGCCAGCAGCTTTGTCCAGGGGGAAGCTTTCTTT. Protein: CASSFVQGEAFF.

V and J are TRBV7-9 and TRBJ1-3, with no clear D. The CDR3 runs 17 residues. The V end was cut by 2 bases, the J end by 3 bases, with 17 bases between. CDR1 is SEHNR and CDR2 is FQNEAQ in the germline V gene (reference sequence). This chain's CDR3 is CASSLSGPREGGNTIYF. CDR3 DNA sequence: TGTGCCAGCAGCTTATCTGGGCCCCGGGAGGGTGGAAACACCATATATTTT.

The rearrangement joins TRBV5-4 to TRBJ2-2; 9 positions agree with TRBD1. V gave up 4 bases and J gave up 7 bases; unmatched junction bases: 17. From germline, CDR1 is SGHNT and CDR2 YYREEE (reference sequence). The CDR3 has 18 residues. The CDR3 DNA reads TGTGCCAGCAGCGTGGCTTTGGGACGAATGACAGGGGGCGGGGAGCTGTTTTTT. Translating it yields CASSVALGRMTGGGELFF.

The rearrangement links TRBV28 to TRBJ1-1; D uncertain. The V end lost 3 bases, the J end lost 5 bases, and 7 bases lay between the germline ends. The CDR3 length is 12 residues. Per the germline V gene, CDR1 is MDHEN and CDR2 is SYDVKM. CDR3 nucleotide sequence: TGTGCCAGCAGTTTTTTCGAGACTGAAGCTTTCTTT. Its protein product is CASSFFETEAFF.